This TCR beta chain was identified in a study of control samples from healthy donors and cancer patients. CDR1 and CDR2 (germline): MDHEN, SYDVKM. The length of the CDR3 is 14 residues. V lost 3 bases, J lost 6 bases, and 12 bases lay in between. Profiled with immunoSEQ multiplex PCR; TCRdb holds only in-frame clones, not every one. This table holds over 100,000 clones, about 92% found once. V usage is TRBV28 and J usage is TRBJ2-1; possible D gene TRBD2, 7 bases. This clonotype was obtained from a young woman in good health. The sequenced sample consisted of blood. This chain's CDR3 is CASSFWGGSNEQFF. The CDR3 nucleotides read TGTGCCAGCAGTTTCTGGGGGGGCAGCAATGAGCAGTTCTTC.